This TCR beta chain was captured by sequencing in a study of control samples from healthy donors and cancer patients (dated by TCRdb to between 2020 and 2021). Library preparation employed the immunoSEQ multiplex PCR assay. TCRdb obtained this table from immuneACCESS and retained in-frame rearrangements with V and J assigned. These tables miss some clones; where compared with another copy, unresolved V genes account for less than half of the shortfall, and the remainder is unexplained. This sample holds 80,000 or so clones; about nine tenths were observed only once. The leading ten clones occupy approximately 15% of the sample. V is clipped by 5 bases and J by 2 bases, and the sequence between their germline boundaries is 11 bases long. The germline V gene (reference sequence) provides CDR1 SGHNT and CDR2 YYREEE. Reading from cysteine to phenylalanine, the CDR3 counts 14 amino acids. CDR3 DNA only is kept here, 42 bases in frame from base 1.

Worth noting for this clone: Its antigen specificity is not known. Per-base quality was not reported, and no clone a single base away is much larger than it.

In this chain, TRBV5-4 is recombined with TRBJ2-1, with a weak D call of TRBD2 (7 bases match). Input material: blood. This receptor was taken from a man aged 50 or older in good health. At the DNA level, the sequence is TGTGCCAGCAGACGCGGGGGCCCCTACAATGAGCAGTTCTTC. Translated, this is CASRRGGPYNEQFF.